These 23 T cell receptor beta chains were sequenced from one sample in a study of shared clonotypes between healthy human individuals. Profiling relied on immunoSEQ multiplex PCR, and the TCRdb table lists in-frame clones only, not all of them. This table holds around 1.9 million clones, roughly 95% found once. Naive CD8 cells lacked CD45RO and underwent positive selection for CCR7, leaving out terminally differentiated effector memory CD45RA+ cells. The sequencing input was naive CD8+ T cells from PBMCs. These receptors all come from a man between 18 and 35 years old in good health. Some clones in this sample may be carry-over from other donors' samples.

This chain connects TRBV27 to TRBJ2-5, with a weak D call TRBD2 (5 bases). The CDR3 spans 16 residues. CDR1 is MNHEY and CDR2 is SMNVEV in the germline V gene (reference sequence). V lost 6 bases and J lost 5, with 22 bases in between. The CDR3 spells CASSHGPGSYGETQYF. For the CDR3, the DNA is TGTGCCAGCAGCCATGGGCCGGGGAGCTACGGGGAGACCCAGTACTTC.

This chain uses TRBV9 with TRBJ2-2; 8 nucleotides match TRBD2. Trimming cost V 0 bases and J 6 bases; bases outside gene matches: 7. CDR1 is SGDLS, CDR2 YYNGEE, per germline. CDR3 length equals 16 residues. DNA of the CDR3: TGTGCCAGCAGCGTAGCTGGAGCGGGAGTGGCCGGGGAGCTGTTTTTT. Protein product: CASSVAGAGVAGELFF.

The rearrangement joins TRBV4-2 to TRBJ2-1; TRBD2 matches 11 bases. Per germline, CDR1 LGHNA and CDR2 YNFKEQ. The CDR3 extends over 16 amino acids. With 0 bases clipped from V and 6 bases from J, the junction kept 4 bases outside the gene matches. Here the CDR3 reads CASSQDLGLAVNEQFF. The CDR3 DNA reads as TGTGCCAGCAGCCAAGACTTGGGACTAGCGGTCAATGAGCAGTTCTTC.

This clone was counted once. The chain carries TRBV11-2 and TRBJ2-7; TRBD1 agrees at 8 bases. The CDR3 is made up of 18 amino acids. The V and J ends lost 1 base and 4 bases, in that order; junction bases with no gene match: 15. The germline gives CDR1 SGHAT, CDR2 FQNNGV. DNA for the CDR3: TGTGCCAGCAGCTTAGGGGCGAGGACAGGGTTGTCAGAATACGAGCAGTACTTC. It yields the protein CASSLGARTGLSEYEQYF.

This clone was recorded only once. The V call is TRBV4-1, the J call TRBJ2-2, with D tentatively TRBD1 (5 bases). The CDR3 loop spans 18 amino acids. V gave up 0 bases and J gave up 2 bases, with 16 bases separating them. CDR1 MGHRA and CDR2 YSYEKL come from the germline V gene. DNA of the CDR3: TGCGCCAGCAGCCAAGATGGGGCCCGAATTGGCAACACCGGGGAGCTGTTTTTT. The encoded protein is CASSQDGARIGNTGELFF.

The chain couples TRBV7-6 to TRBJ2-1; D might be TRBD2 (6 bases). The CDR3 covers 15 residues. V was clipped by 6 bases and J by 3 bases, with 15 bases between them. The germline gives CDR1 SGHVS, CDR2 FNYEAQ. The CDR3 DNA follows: TGTGCCAGCAGTCCTAGGGTAGCGGACTACAATGAGCAGTTCTTC. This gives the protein CASSPRVADYNEQFF. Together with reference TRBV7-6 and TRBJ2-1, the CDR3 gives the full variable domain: GAGVSQSPRYKVTKRGQDVALRCDPISGHVSLYWYRQALGQGPEFLTYFNYEAQQDKSGLPNDRFSAERPEGSISTLTIQRTEQRDSAMYRCASSPRVADYNEQFFGPGTRLTVL.

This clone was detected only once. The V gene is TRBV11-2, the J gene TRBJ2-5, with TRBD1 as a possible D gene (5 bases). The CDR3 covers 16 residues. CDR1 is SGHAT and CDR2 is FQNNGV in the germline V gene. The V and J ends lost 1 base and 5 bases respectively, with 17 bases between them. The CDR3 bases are TGTGCCAGCAGCTTAGGGAAGGGGATCCCCAGGGAGACCCAGTACTTC. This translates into CASSLGKGIPRETQYF.

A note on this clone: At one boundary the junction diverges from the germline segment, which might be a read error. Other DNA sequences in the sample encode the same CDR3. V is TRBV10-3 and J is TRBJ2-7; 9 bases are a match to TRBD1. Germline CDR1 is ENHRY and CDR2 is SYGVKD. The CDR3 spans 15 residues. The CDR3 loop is CAIRGYRGLSYEQYF. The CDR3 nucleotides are TGTGCCATCAGGGGGTACAGGGGGCTCTCCTACGAGCAATACTTC.

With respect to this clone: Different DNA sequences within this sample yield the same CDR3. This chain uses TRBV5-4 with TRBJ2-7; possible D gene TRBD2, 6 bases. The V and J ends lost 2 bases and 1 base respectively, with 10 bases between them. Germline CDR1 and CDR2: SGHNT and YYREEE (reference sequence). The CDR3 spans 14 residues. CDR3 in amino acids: CASSFGTGSYEQYF. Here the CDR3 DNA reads TGTGCCAGCAGCTTCGGGACTGGATCCTACGAGCAGTACTTC.

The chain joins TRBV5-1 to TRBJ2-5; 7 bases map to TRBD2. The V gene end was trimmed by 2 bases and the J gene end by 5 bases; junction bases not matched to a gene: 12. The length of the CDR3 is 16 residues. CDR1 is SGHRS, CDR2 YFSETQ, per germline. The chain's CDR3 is CASSLGEGRASETQYF. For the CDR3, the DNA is TGCGCCAGCAGCTTAGGGGAGGGCAGGGCTTCGGAGACCCAGTACTTC.

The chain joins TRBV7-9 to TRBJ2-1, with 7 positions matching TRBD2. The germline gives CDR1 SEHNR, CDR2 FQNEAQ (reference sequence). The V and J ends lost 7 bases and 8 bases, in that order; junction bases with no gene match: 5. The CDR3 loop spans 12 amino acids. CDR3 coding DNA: TGTGCCAGCATGTGGGGGGGTGATGAGCAGTTCTTC. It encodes CASMWGGDEQFF.

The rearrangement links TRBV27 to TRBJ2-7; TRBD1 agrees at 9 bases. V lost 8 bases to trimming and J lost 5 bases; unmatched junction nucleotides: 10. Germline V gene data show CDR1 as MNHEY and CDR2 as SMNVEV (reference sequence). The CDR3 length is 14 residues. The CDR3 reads CASGPGQGIDEQYF. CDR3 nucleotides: TGTGCCAGCGGACCGGGACAGGGTATTGACGAGCAGTACTTC.

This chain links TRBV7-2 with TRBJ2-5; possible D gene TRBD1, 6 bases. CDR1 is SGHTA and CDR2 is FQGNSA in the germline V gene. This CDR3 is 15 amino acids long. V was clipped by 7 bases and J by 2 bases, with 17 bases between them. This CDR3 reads CASNLWGQVQETQYF. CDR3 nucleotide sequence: TGTGCCAGCAACCTTTGGGGGCAAGTTCAAGAGACCCAGTACTTC.

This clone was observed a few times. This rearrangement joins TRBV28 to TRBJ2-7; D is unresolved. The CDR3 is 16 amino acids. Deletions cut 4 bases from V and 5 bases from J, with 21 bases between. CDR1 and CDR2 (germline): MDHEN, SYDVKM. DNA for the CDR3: TGTGCCAGCAGTTCCCAACGTATACAAGGTAATAACGAGCAGTACTTC. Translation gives CASSSQRIQGNNEQYF.

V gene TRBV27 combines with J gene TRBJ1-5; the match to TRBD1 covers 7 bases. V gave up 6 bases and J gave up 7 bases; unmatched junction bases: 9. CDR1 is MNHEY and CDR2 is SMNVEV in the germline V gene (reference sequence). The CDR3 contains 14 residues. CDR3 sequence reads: CASSAIGTVQPQHF. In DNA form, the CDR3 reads TGTGCCAGCAGCGCCATCGGGACAGTGCAGCCCCAGCATTTT.

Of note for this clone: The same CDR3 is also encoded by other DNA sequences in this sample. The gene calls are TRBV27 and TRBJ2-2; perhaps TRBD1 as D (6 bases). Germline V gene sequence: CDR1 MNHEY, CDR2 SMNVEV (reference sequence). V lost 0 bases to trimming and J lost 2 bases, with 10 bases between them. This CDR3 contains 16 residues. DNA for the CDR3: TGTGCCAGCAGTTTATCCCCAGGGGCCAACACCGGGGAGCTGTTTTTT. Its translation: CASSLSPGANTGELFF.

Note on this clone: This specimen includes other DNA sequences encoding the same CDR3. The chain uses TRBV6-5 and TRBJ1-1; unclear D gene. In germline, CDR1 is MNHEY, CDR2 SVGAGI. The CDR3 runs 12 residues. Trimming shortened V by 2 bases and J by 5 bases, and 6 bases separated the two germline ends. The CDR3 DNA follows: TGTGCCAGCAGTTACGAGGGTACTGAAGCTTTCTTT. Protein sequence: CASSYEGTEAFF.

In DNA, the CDR3 is TGTGCCAGCAGTGCCCCTAGTCGGACCGGGGAGCTGTTTTTT. This codes for CASSAPSRTGELFF. The rearrangement links TRBV6-1 to TRBJ2-2; D not resolved. The germline CDR1 and CDR2 sequences are MNHNS and SASEGT. V lost 4 bases to trimming and J lost 5 bases, with 11 bases between them. The CDR3 loop spans 14 amino acids.

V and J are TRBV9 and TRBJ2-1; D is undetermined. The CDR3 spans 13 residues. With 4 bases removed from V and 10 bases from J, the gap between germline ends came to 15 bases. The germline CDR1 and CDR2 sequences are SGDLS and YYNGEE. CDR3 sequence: CASSSQARSEQFF. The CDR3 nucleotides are TGTGCCAGCAGCTCCCAAGCGCGCTCGGAGCAGTTCTTC. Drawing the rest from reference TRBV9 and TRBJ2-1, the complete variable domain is DSGVTQTPKHLITATGQRVTLRCSPRSGDLSVYWYQQSLDQGLQFLIQYYNGEERAKGNILERFSAQQFPDLHSELNLSSLELGDSALYFCASSSQARSEQFFGPGTRLTVL.

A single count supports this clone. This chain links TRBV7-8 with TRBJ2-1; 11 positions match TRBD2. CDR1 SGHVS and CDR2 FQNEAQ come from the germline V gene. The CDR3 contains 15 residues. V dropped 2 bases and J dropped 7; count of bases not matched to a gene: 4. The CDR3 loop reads CASSLRASGRNEQFF. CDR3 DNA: TGTGCCAGCAGCTTAAGGGCTAGCGGGAGGAATGAGCAGTTCTTC.

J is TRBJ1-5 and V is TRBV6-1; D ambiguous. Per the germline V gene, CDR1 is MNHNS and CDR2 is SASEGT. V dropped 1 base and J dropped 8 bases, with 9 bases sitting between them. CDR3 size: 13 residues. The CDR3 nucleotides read TGTGCCAGCAGTGAAGTGGCCCTCGAGCCCCAGCATTTT. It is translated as CASSEVALEPQHF.

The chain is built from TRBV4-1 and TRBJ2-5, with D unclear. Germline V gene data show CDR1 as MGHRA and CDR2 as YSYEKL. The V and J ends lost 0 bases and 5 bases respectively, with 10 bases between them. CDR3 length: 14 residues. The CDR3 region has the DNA TGCGCCAGCAGCCAAGAAACCCCTAGGGAGACCCAGTACTTC. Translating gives CASSQETPRETQYF.

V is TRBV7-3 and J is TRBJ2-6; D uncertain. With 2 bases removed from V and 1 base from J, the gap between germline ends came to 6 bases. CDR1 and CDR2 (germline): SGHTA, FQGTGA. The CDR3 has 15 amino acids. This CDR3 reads CASSLLGSGANVLTF. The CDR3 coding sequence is TGTGCCAGCAGCTTATTGGGGTCTGGGGCCAACGTCCTGACTTTC.